The clone carrying this T cell receptor beta chain occurred a few times. What it binds is not known. This CDR3 contains 17 residues. The ends lost 5 bases at V and 1 base at J; junction bases unmatched: 12. Germline V lookup: CDR1 SEHNR, CDR2 FQNEAQ (reference sequence). This entry comes from a study of blood T cells in healthy people across ages. Overall study context: Per two T cells, template switching captured roughly one barcoded beta molecule.

A second about 6 to 12 cycle PCR used barcoded and J-beta primers. TCRdb itself ran the 5' RACE reads through MiXCR, one entry per CDR3 protein. The table shows some 760,000 distinct CDR3 sequences, with roughly 25% occurring only once. The study's findings and limits: Correlation between TCR beta diversity and naive T cell percentage was strong.

These sequences were also reported in another study, on T cells of mothers and their children. That source adds: The study recruited three healthy Caucasian mothers and their six children as donors.

The specimen sequenced was blood. The J gene is TRBJ2-3, the V gene TRBV7-9, with 7 nucleotides matching TRBD1. This TCR was recovered from a boy younger than 18 in good health. This CDR3 reads CASSALVPGQRTDTQYF. The CDR3 region has the DNA TGTGCCAGCAGCGCCTTAGTCCCGGGACAGCGCACAGATACGCAGTATTTT. The full variable domain, with the rest looked up from reference TRBV7-9 and TRBJ2-3, is DTGVSQNPRHKITKRGQNVTFRCDPISEHNRLYWYRQTLGQGPEFLTYFQNEAQLEKSRLLSDRFSAERPKGSFSTLEIQRTEQGDSAMYLCASSALVPGQRTDTQYFGPGTRLTVL.